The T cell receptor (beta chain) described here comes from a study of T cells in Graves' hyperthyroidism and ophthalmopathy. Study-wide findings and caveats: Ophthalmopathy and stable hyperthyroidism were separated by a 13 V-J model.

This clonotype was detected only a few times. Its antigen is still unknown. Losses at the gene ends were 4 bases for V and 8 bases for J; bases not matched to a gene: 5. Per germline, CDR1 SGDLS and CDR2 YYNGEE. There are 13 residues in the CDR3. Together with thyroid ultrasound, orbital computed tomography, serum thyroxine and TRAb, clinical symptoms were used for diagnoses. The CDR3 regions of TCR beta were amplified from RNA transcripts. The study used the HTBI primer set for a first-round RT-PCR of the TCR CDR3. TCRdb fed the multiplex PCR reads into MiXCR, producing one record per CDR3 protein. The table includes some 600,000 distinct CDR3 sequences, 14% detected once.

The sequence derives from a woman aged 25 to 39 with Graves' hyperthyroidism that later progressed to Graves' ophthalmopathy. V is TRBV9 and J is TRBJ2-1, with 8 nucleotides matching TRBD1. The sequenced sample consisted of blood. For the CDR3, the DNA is TGTGCCAGCAGCCCTAGGACAGGGTATGAGCAGTTCTTC. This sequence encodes CASSPRTGYEQFF. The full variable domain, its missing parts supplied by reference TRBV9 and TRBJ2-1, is DSGVTQTPKHLITATGQRVTLRCSPRSGDLSVYWYQQSLDQGLQFLIQYYNGEERAKGNILERFSAQQFPDLHSELNLSSLELGDSALYFCASSPRTGYEQFFGPGTRLTVL.